This TCR beta chain was obtained from a study of cytomegalovirus exposure and HLA in healthy donors. Study results and limitations: It was likely that a cluster of highly shared sequence variants was a sequencing artifact. Another analysis was done later, and it associated 16,951 TCR beta sequences with HLA alleles at 0.05 false discovery rate.

Concerning this clone itself: Its antigen is not known.

The PCR had 60 Vbeta and 13 Jbeta primers. Profiled with immunoSEQ multiplex PCR; TCRdb holds only in-frame clones, not every one. The profile shows fewer than 250,000 clones, 82% of them singletons. V dropped 1 base and J dropped 6; count of bases not matched to a gene: 6. Per germline, CDR1 LNHDA and CDR2 SQIVND (reference sequence). CDR3 size: 15 residues. The rearrangement uses TRBV19 and TRBJ1-1, with 9 bases matching TRBD1. This receptor was identified in a man in his forties in good health and CMV-seropositive. The source material was PBMCs. This CDR3 reads CASSIGDRDIPEAFF. The DNA of the CDR3 is TGTGCCAGTAGTATAGGGGACAGGGATATACCTGAAGCTTTCTTT. The variable domain in full, with the rest retrieved from reference TRBV19 and TRBJ1-1, is DGGITQSPKYLFRKEGQNVTLSCEQNLNHDAMYWYRQDPGQGLRLIYYSQIVNDFQKGDIAEGYSVSREKKESFPLTVTSAQKNPTAFYLCASSIGDRDIPEAFFGQGTRLTVV.